These T cell receptor beta chains were read from a single sample in a study of cytomegalovirus exposure and HLA in healthy donors. The protocol was immunoSEQ multiplex PCR, while the TCRdb copy is restricted to in-frame clones and leaves out a portion. The sample consists of roughly 150,000 clones, roughly 85% of them appearing once. Sequenced material: PBMCs. Receptor source: a man in his forties in good health and CMV-seropositive. Each CDR3 is given with its conserved first and last residue. The D gene is left open where the match is weak. Rows may omit the clone size; those that give it use once, few, many or a size class.

-	-	TRBV2	TRBJ1-4	TGTGCCAGCAGTGAACGGGGGGCAGGTGAAAAACTGTTTTTT	CASSERGAGEKLFF
-	-	TRBV19	TRBJ1-1	TGTGCCAGTAGTATACCGGGAGGATTAGCGAGATCTGAAGCTTTCTTT	CASSIPGGLARSEAFF
-	-	TRBV21-1	TRBJ1-5	TGTGCCAGCTATCTCAATATGGGAGGGCAGCCCCAGCATTTT	CASYLNMGGQPQHF
TRBD2	once	TRBV5-1	TRBJ2-1	TGCGCCAGCAGCTTGACTAGCGTCAATGAGCAGTTCTTC	CASSLTSVNEQFF
-	once	TRBV19	TRBJ1-1	TGTGCCAGTAGTAATGCCCCAGGGGTGGCTGAAGCTTTCTTT	CASSNAPGVAEAFF
-	few	TRBV4-2	TRBJ1-2	TGTGCCAGCAGCCAATTAGCTGAAACAAGACCATATGGCTACACCTTC	CASSQLAETRPYGYTF
TRBD2	-	TRBV18	TRBJ2-5	TGTGCCAGCTCACGGGGACTAGCGGAGCAAGAGACCCAGTACTTC	CASSRGLAEQETQYF
-	-	TRBV6-5	TRBJ2-4	TGTGCCAGCAGTTACCAGGGAGCCAAAAACATTCAGTACTTC	CASSYQGAKNIQYF
-	-	TRBV28	TRBJ1-3	TGTGCCAGCAGTTTCTATGGAAACACCATATATTTT	CASSFYGNTIYF
-	-	TRBV30	TRBJ2-3	TGTGCCTGGACCGGCGGACTCACAGATACGCAGTATTTT	CAWTGGLTDTQYF
TRBD2	-	TRBV5-1	TRBJ2-1	TGCGCCAGCAGCGTTACCTTCAGCGGGACCTCGCGGAATGAGCAGTTCTTC	CASSVTFSGTSRNEQFF
TRBD1	-	TRBV27	TRBJ2-1	TGTGCCAGCAGTTTATTGATAGGACAGGGGGCCAATGAGCAGTTCTTC	CASSLLIGQGANEQFF
TRBD2	-	TRBV7-9	TRBJ2-3	TGTGCCAGCAGCTCGAGACTAGCGGGAGAGGATGAACATACGCAGTATTTT	CASSSRLAGEDEHTQYF
-	-	TRBV15	TRBJ2-3	TGTGCCACCAGCAGAGGTCAGATAAGCACAGATACGCAGTATTTT	CATSRGQISTDTQYF
TRBD2	-	TRBV19	TRBJ2-3	TGTGCCAGTAGTTACGGACTAGCGGTCACAGATACGCAGTATTTT	CASSYGLAVTDTQYF
-	once	TRBV5-1	TRBJ2-3	TGCGCCAGCAGCTTGGCCCGGGGTTCTAGCACAGATACGCAGTATTTT	CASSLARGSSTDTQYF
TRBD1	-	TRBV30	TRBJ2-7	TGTGCCTGGACGACAGGGCCGGAATACGAGCAGTACTTC	CAWTTGPEYEQYF
-	-	TRBV5-6	TRBJ2-7	TGTGCCAGCAGCTTCGGGCAGCCCGGGGACGAGCAGTACTTC	CASSFGQPGDEQYF
TRBD2	few	TRBV28	TRBJ2-7	TGTGCCAGCAGTTTGTTAGCGGGACCCGAAGAGCAGTACTTC	CASSLLAGPEEQYF